The 20 T cell receptor beta chains listed next were all sequenced from one sample in a study of T cell repertoires in cytomegalovirus infection. One entry per CDR3 protein, called by TCRdb with MiXCR from the reads. The top ten hold roughly 50% of the sample, which has approximately 590,000 distinct CDR3 sequences, about 40% seen once. Antigen specificity for these receptors is unknown. The input for sequencing was cultured PBMCs, taken from culture after CMV antigen stimulation. The receptors derive from a human donor in good health (CMV status not recorded). Some clones in this sample may be carry-over from other donors' samples.

The V gene is TRBV7-2, the J gene TRBJ2-3; D is uncertain. The germline V and J ends were trimmed by 1 base and 2 bases, with 7 bases remaining between them. Germline CDR1 and CDR2: SGHTA and FQGNSA. CDR3 length: 14 residues. The DNA of the CDR3 is TGTGCCAGCAGCTTAGAGAAGTTCACAGATACGCAGTATTTT. Translating it yields CASSLEKFTDTQYF. Drawing the rest from reference TRBV7-2 and TRBJ2-3, the complete variable domain is GAGVSQSPSNKVTEKGKDVELRCDPISGHTALYWYRQSLGQGLEFLIYFQGNSAPDKSGLPSDRFSAERTGGSVSTLTIQRTQQEDSAVYLCASSLEKFTDTQYFGPGTRLTVL.

This chain joins TRBV4-1 and TRBJ1-2; 7 bases are shared with TRBD1. CDR1 and CDR2 from the germline V gene are MGHRA and YSYEKL. This CDR3 has 14 amino acids. J gave up 9 bases and V 1 base, and 8 bases lay outside the gene matches. CDR3 DNA: TGCGCCAGCAGCCAAGGGGCCAGGGGGTTTCGCTACACCTTC. Its translation: CASSQGARGFRYTF.

This rearrangement joins TRBV7-2 to TRBJ2-3; D call uncertain. CDR1 and CDR2 from the germline V gene are SGHTA and FQGNSA. Trimming cost V 5 bases and J 1 base, with 10 bases left between them. There are 14 residues in the CDR3. DNA for the CDR3: TGTGCCAGCAGCCCCCGGCCCGGCACAGATACGCAGTATTTT. It is translated as CASSPRPGTDTQYF.

The V and J genes are TRBV27 and TRBJ1-1, with a weak D call TRBD1 (6 bases). The V gene's germline CDR1 is MNHEY and CDR2 SMNVEV (reference sequence). V lost 10 bases to trimming and J lost 5 bases, with 20 bases between them. This CDR3 contains 14 residues. The CDR3 DNA sequence: TGTGCCACCGGACCCCGGGGGCTGGGGACTGAAGCTTTCTTT. Its translation is CATGPRGLGTEAFF.

The chain carries TRBV29-1 and TRBJ1-3; D uncertain. Trimming removed 6 bases at V and 0 bases at J, with 9 bases between. The CDR3 loop spans 13 amino acids. CDR1 is SQVTM, CDR2 ANQGSEA, per germline. The CDR3 reads CSVMPISGNTIYF. Written as DNA, the CDR3 is TGCAGCGTGATGCCCATCTCTGGAAACACCATATATTTT.

The CDR3 is CSARIVVGVRTQYF. DNA for the CDR3: TGCAGTGCTAGAATCGTGGTGGGAGTGCGGACCCAGTACTTC. This rearrangement joins TRBV20-1 to TRBJ2-5; D may be TRBD2 (5 bases). This CDR3 is built from 14 residues. V was pared by 2 bases and J by 7 bases, with 17 bases between. CDR1 is DFQATT, CDR2 SNEGSKA, per germline (reference sequence).

V is TRBV10-3 and J is TRBJ2-2; 7 bases fit TRBD1. V trimming: 6 bases; J trimming: 3 bases; junction bases outside the gene matches: 4. The germline CDR1 and CDR2 sequences are ENHRY and SYGVKD. The CDR3 contains 14 residues. The CDR3 protein is CAISPTGYTGELFF. The CDR3 coding sequence is TGTGCCATCAGCCCGACAGGGTACACCGGGGAGCTGTTTTTT.

V gene TRBV12-3 or TRBV12-4 combines with J gene TRBJ2-1; D is unclear. Trimming stripped 3 bases from V and 11 bases from J, with 14 bases between. This CDR3 region has 13 residues. The CDR3: CASSFGWAVKQFF. CDR3 coding DNA: TGTGCCAGCAGTTTTGGGTGGGCGGTGAAGCAGTTCTTC.

At least ten counts were recorded for this clonotype. V usage is TRBV7-2 and J usage is TRBJ2-7; 9 bases map to TRBD2. V lost 5 bases to trimming and J lost 1 base; unmatched junction nucleotides: 12. Germline assignment: CDR1 SGHTA and CDR2 FQGNSA. This CDR3 region has 17 residues. This CDR3 is CASSPNSGLARSYEQYF. The CDR3 DNA reads TGTGCCAGCAGCCCAAACAGTGGACTAGCGCGTTCCTACGAGCAGTACTTC.

This clonotype occurred a few times. V and J are TRBV25-1 and TRBJ1-1; a weak D match, TRBD1 (5 bases). Germline V gene sequence: CDR1 MGHDK, CDR2 SYGVNS. This CDR3 contains 13 residues. V was cut by 3 bases and J by 5 bases, with 10 bases left in between. CDR3 nucleotide sequence: TGTGCCAGCAGTGAGGCGGGGGAAACTGAAGCTTTCTTT. Its translation is CASSEAGETEAFF.

The chain is built from TRBV7-2 and TRBJ1-1, with TRBD1 matching over 9 bases. CDR3 length: 15 amino acids. Per the germline V gene, CDR1 is SGHTA and CDR2 is FQGNSA. V was clipped by 3 bases and J by 5 bases; unmatched bases: 7. The CDR3 loop is CASSFPGTGKTEAFF. The CDR3 DNA reads TGTGCCAGCAGCTTCCCCGGGACAGGGAAGACTGAAGCTTTCTTT.

The chain employs TRBV6-6 and TRBJ1-2; D is undetermined. This CDR3 is 14 amino acids long. The V gene lost 6 bases and the J gene lost 6 bases, with 17 bases spanning the gap. Germline V lookup: CDR1 MNHNY, CDR2 SVGAGI (reference sequence). In nucleotides, the CDR3 is TGTGCCAGCAGCCCCCCGCCTTCATTGGATGGCTACACCTTC. As protein: CASSPPPSLDGYTF.

V gene TRBV14 combines with J gene TRBJ1-1; D is ambiguous. Germline CDR1 reads SGHDN; CDR2 reads FVKESK. The CDR3 runs to 13 residues. The V and J ends lost 5 bases and 1 base respectively, with 8 bases between them. The CDR3 nucleotides are TGTGCCAGCAGCGTGGGGTGGAACACTGAAGCTTTCTTT. This codes for CASSVGWNTEAFF.

CDR3 loop: CASRPQGYNSPLHF. The CDR3 region has the DNA TGTGCCAGCAGACCCCAGGGATATAATTCACCCCTCCACTTT. V and J are TRBV7-6 and TRBJ1-6; the D gene is possibly TRBD1 (5 bases). This CDR3 has 14 residues. Per the germline V gene, CDR1 is SGHVS and CDR2 is FNYEAQ. With 6 bases removed from V and 4 bases from J, the gap between germline ends came to 10 bases.

The chain carries TRBV7-6 and TRBJ2-5; tentative D call: TRBD2 (5 bases). Germline lookup yields CDR1 SGHVS and CDR2 FNYEAQ. The CDR3 length is 13 residues. Trimming left V 4 bases short and J 7 bases short, with 13 bases between. The CDR3 bases are TGTGCCAGCAGCTCGACTAACTATGGGACCCAGTACTTC. This gives the protein CASSSTNYGTQYF.

This clonotype showed up just once. The V call is TRBV4-2, the J call TRBJ2-4; 11 positions match TRBD2. Trimming at V came to 4 bases and at J to 7 bases, leaving 6 bases not matched to a gene. This CDR3 comprises 15 residues. CDR1 is LGHNA, CDR2 YNFKEQ, per germline. CDR3 DNA: TGTGCCAGCAGCCTCATAGCGGGAGGGAACAACATTCAGTACTTC. Amino acid sequence: CASSLIAGGNNIQYF.

The rearrangement uses TRBV2 and TRBJ2-2, with D possibly being TRBD2 (5 bases). Germline V gene lookup returns CDR1 SNHLY and CDR2 FYNNEI. This CDR3 region has 15 residues. Trimming stripped 3 bases from V and 3 bases from J, with 11 bases between. The CDR3 protein is CASSEFERYTGELFF. The CDR3 nucleotides are TGTGCCAGCAGTGAGTTCGAGCGGTACACCGGGGAGCTGTTTTTT. The variable domain in full, with the rest retrieved from reference TRBV2 and TRBJ2-2, is EPEVTQTPSHQVTQMGQEVILRCVPISNHLYFYWYRQILGQKVEFLVSFYNNEISEKSEIFDDQFSVERPDGSNFTLKIRSTKLEDSAMYFCASSEFERYTGELFFGEGSRLTVL.

This clonotype turned up a few times. The chain joins TRBV7-9 to TRBJ2-7, with D perhaps matching TRBD1 (6 bases). The CDR3 is 13 amino acids. Trimming took off 4 bases at V and 0 bases at J, with 7 bases between the two ends. Germline-derived CDR1 and CDR2 are SEHNR and FQNEAQ (reference sequence). In DNA, the CDR3 is TGTGCCAGCAGCTGGGACATCTCCTACGAGCAGTACTTC. Translating gives CASSWDISYEQYF.

The V and J genes are TRBV29-1 and TRBJ2-3, with D hard to call. CDR1 and CDR2 (germline): SQVTM, ANQGSEA. CDR3 length: 9 residues. V lost 6 bases to trimming and J lost 10 bases, with 8 bases between them. Written as DNA, the CDR3 is TGCAGCGTCTCCCCTCCGCAGTATTTT. Translation gives CSVSPPQYF.

The genes are TRBV7-9 and TRBJ2-7; 7 bases agree with TRBD1. The CDR3 is 12 amino acids. Looked up from germline, CDR1 is SEHNR and CDR2 is FQNEAQ (reference sequence). Unmatched junction bases numbered 4, after V lost 1 base and J lost 10 bases. CDR3 loop: CASSLERTGQYF. CDR3 coding DNA: TGTGCCAGCAGCTTAGAGAGGACAGGACAGTACTTC.